This T cell receptor beta chain was retrieved from a study of blood T cell repertoires in COVID-19. Method: immunoSEQ multiplex PCR; TCRdb's copy keeps in-frame clones and lacks some. The table has 200,000 or so clones, approximately 88% seen once. The CDR3 runs 15 residues. Germline lookup yields CDR1 SGHDT and CDR2 YYEEEE. J gave up 1 base and V 5 bases, and 8 bases lay outside the gene matches. The chain combines TRBV5-6 with TRBJ1-2, with 7 bases that match TRBD1. The sequenced sample consisted of PBMCs or T cells enriched from blood (not recorded which). The receptor comes from a woman in her thirties who had been exposed to COVID-19. As DNA, the CDR3 is TGTGCCAGCAGTCCCACCGGGACAGTTAACTATGGCTACACCTTC. It yields the protein CASSPTGTVNYGYTF.